This T cell receptor beta chain was recovered during a study of PD-1 and CTLA-4 blockade in melanoma. Sequenced by immunoSEQ multiplex PCR; TCRdb stores in-frame clones only, minus some. The sample contains about 16,000 clones, 70% of which appear only once. This CDR3 region has 15 residues. In germline, CDR1 is SGHNT, CDR2 YYREEE (reference sequence). Trimming removed 6 bases from V and 5 bases from J; junction bases left unmatched: 10. This clone was seen just once. This rearrangement joins TRBV5-4 to TRBJ1-4, with TRBD1 identical over 7 bases. This clonotype originated in a human donor with melanoma. The sequenced sample was CD8+ T cells from peripheral blood, obtained from a patient given anti-PD-1 treatment. The CDR3: CASTVWGQMNEKLFF. The CDR3 bases are TGTGCCAGCACCGTATGGGGACAGATGAATGAAAAACTGTTTTTT.